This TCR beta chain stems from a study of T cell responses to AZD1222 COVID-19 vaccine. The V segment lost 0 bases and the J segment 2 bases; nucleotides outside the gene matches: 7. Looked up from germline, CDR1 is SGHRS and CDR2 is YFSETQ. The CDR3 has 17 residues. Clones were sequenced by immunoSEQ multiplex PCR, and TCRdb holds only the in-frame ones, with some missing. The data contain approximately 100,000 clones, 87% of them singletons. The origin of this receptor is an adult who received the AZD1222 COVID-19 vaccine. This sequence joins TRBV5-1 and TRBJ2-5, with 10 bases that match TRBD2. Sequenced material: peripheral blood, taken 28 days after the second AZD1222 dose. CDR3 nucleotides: TGCGCCAGCAGCTTGGTTCCAGCGGGAGGGGTTCAAGAGACCCAGTACTTC. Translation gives CASSLVPAGGVQETQYF.